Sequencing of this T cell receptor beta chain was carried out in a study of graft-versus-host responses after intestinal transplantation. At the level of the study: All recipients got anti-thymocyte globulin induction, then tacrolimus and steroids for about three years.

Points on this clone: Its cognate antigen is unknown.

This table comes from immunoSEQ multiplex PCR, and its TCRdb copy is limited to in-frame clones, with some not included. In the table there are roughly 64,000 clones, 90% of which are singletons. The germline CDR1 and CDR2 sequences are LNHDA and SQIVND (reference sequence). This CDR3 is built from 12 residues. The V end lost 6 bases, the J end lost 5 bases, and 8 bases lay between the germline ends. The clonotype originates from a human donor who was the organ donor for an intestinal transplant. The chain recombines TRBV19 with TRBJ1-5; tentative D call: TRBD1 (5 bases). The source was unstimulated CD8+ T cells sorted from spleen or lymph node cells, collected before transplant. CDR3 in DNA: TGTGCCAGTAGGGAGGGGCATCAGCCCCAGCATTTT. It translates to CASREGHQPQHF.